This TCR beta chain was sequenced in a study of blood T cell repertoires in COVID-19. Under the authors' procedure: Amplification with reference gene primers provided the estimates of nucleated cell counts. Data came from immunoSEQ multiplex PCR; TCRdb stores just in-frame clones and leaves some out. The V and J calls and clone size were taken over from that table, and D and trimming were inferred from the DNA. Of approximately 90,000 clones in the sample, over 70% were seen once. This receptor was identified in an elderly woman with active or convalescent COVID-19. Material: peripheral blood.

CDR3: CSAERDTEAFF. The CDR3 coding sequence is TGCAGTGCTGAGAGAGACACTGAAGCTTTCTTT. This chain uses TRBV20-1 with TRBJ1-1; D not certain. This CDR3 region has 11 residues. V was trimmed by 5 bases and J by 3 bases, leaving 7 bases between them. Germline assignment: CDR1 DFQATT and CDR2 SNEGSKA (reference sequence).